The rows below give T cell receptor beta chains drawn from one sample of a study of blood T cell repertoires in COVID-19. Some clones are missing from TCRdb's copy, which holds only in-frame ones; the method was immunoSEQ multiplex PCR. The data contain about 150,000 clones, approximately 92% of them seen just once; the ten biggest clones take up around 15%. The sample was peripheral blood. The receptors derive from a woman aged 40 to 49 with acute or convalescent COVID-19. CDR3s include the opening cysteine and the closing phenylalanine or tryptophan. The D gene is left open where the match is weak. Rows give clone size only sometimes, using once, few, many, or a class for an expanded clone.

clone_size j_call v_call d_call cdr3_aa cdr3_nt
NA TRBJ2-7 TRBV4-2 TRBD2 CASSQQSGGYEQYF TGTGCCAGCAGCCAACAAAGCGGGGGTTACGAGCAGTACTTC
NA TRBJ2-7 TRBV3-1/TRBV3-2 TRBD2 CASSLLAGDPYEQYF TGTGCCAGCAGCCTACTAGCGGGGGACCCGTACGAGCAGTACTTC
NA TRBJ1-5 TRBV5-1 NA CASSLGGSGSSNQPQHF TGCGCCAGCAGCTTGGGAGGTTCGGGATCTAGCAATCAGCCCCAGCATTTT
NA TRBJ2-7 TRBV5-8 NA CASSRFAWYGCYEQYF TGTGCCAGCAGCCGGTTCGCGTGGTACGGTTGCTACGAGCAGTACTTC
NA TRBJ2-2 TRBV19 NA CASLTVLTGELFF TGTGCCAGCCTCACCGTACTTACCGGGGAGCTGTTTTTT
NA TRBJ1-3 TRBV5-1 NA CASRQGEVISGNTIYF TGCGCCAGCAGACAAGGGGAAGTGATCTCTGGAAACACCATATATTTT
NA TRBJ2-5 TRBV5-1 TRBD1 CASSTGQGTWETQYF TGCGCCAGCAGCACGGGACAGGGGACCTGGGAGACCCAGTACTTC
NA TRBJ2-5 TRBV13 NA CASRDGLRETQYF TGTGCCAGCAGGGACGGACTGAGAGAGACCCAGTACTTC
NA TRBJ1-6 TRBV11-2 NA CASSLDKTSLHF TGTGCCAGCAGCTTAGATAAAACTTCCCTCCACTTT
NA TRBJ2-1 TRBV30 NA CAWNTLAGGNEQFF TGTGCCTGGAACACACTGGCAGGAGGCAATGAGCAGTTCTTC
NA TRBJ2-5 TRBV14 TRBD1 CASSQGGTVQETQYF TGTGCCAGCAGCCAAGGTGGGACAGTCCAAGAGACCCAGTACTTC
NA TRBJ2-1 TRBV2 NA CASRGSRLLSNEQFF TGTGCCAGTAGAGGCTCTCGCCTCCTCAGTAATGAGCAGTTCTTC
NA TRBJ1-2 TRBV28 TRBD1 CASSFALPGQGYGYTF TGTGCCAGCAGTTTCGCATTACCGGGACAGGGCTATGGCTACACCTTC
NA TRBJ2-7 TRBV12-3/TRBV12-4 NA CASSLVQNHEQYF TGTGCCAGCAGTTTGGTCCAGAACCACGAGCAGTACTTC
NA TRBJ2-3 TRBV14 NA CASSQVRDTQYF TGTGCCAGCAGCCAAGTGAGAGATACGCAGTATTTT
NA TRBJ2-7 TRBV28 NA CASSPNGRGGEQYF TGTGCCAGCAGTCCAAACGGACGAGGGGGCGAGCAGTACTTC
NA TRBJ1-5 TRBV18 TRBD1 CASSPDRNQPQHF TGTGCCAGCTCACCGGACAGGAATCAGCCCCAGCATTTT
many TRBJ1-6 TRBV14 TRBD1 CASSQTGQSPLHF TGTGCCAGCAGCCAGACAGGGCAGTCACCCCTCCACTTT
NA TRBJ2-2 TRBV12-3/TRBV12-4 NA CASSFGVGELFF TGTGCCAGCAGCTTCGGGGTGGGGGAGCTGTTTTTT
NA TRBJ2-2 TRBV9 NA CASSAGDTGELFF TGTGCCAGCAGCGCTGGAGACACCGGGGAGCTGTTTTTT
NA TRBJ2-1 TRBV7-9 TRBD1 CASSPDRYNEQFF TGTGCCAGCAGTCCGGACAGGTACAATGAGCAGTTCTTC
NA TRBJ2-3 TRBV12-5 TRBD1 CASGLGQGANTQYF TGTGCTAGTGGTTTGGGGCAGGGGGCAAATACGCAGTATTTT
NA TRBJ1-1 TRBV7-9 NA CASSSDRGRAYTEAFF TGTGCCAGCAGCTCGGACCGGGGGAGGGCTTACACTGAAGCTTTCTTT
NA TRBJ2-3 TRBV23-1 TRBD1 CATGTGLNTDTQYF TGCGCCACCGGGACAGGCCTAAACACAGATACGCAGTATTTT
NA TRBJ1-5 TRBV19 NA CASSTVITNQPQHF TGTGCCAGTAGTACGGTGATTACCAATCAGCCCCAGCATTTT
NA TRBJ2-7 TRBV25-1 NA CASSIYGSYEQYF TGTGCCAGCAGTATATACGGCTCCTACGAGCAGTACTTC
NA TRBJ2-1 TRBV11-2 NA CASSFPNRPGEQFF TGTGCCAGCAGCTTCCCCAACAGGCCCGGTGAGCAGTTCTTC
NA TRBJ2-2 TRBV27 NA CASSPTNTGELFF TGTGCCAGCAGTCCTACGAACACCGGGGAGCTGTTTTTT
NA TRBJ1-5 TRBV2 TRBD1 CASSERQGGQPQHF TGTGCCAGCAGTGAGCGGCAGGGGGGCCAGCCCCAGCATTTT
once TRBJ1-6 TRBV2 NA CASKKQGSSYNSPLHF TGTGCCAGCAAGAAACAGGGAAGCTCCTATAATTCACCCCTCCACTTT
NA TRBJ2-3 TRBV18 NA CASSPGGTDTQYF TGTGCCAGCTCACCAGGAGGCACAGATACGCAGTATTTT
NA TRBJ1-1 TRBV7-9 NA CASSPELGVTEAFF TGTGCCAGCAGCCCCGAGCTAGGGGTTACTGAAGCTTTCTTT
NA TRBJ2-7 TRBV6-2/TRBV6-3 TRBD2 CASSPAPSGLSYEQYF TGTGCCAGCAGCCCTGCCCCTAGCGGGTTATCCTACGAGCAGTACTTC
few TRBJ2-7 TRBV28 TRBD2 CATKQSGGRTYEQYF TGTGCCACCAAACAAAGCGGGGGACGGACCTACGAGCAGTACTTC
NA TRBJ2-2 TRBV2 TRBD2 CASRGREWYTGELFF TGTGCCAGCCGAGGGCGGGAGTGGTACACCGGGGAGCTGTTTTTT
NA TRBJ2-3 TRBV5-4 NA CASSPRGTSTDTQYF TGTGCCAGCAGCCCAAGGGGCACTAGCACAGATACGCAGTATTTT
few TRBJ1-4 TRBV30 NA CAWSLLDNRPEKLFF TGTGCCTGGAGTCTTCTCGACAATCGTCCAGAAAAACTGTTTTTT